The next 19 T cell receptor beta chains were all read from a single sample in a study of regulatory T cells in long-lasting Graves disease. The authors built TCR beta libraries using iRepertoire HTBI primers and Arm-PCR of CDR3 regions. TCRdb re-derived calls from the multiplex PCR reads in MiXCR, one entry per CDR3 protein. This sample has about 530,000 distinct CDR3 sequences, with 15% to 20% found just once. The time point denotes: newly diagnosed GD, antithyroid drugs for less than 3 months. PBMCs were the source of the RNA used for TCR sequencing. The same sample was also studied in work on T cells in Graves' hyperthyroidism and ophthalmopathy.

The sequenced sample was peripheral blood mononuclear cells (PBMCs), obtained at new diagnosis, from a patient treated with antithyroid drugs. These receptors all stem from a woman aged 35-65 years with Graves disease.

A word on this clonotype: A clone one base away is much larger, so this may be a read error. V usage is TRBV20-1 and J usage is TRBJ2-7; D is unresolved. Per germline, CDR1 DFQATT and CDR2 SNEGSKA (reference sequence). The V end lost 8 bases, the J end lost 6 bases, and 29 bases lay between the germline ends. The CDR3 totals 16 residues. CDR3 loop: CSPIMSTRVSGCEQYF. The CDR3 nucleotides are TGCAGTCCTATAATGTCAACCCGGGTCTCGGGCTGCGAGCAGTACTTC.

The rearrangement joins TRBV6-2 or TRBV6-3 to TRBJ1-1, with 8 bases fitting TRBD1. Germline trimming cut 0 bases from V and 7 bases from J; bases unmatched to any gene: 7. Germline assignment: CDR1 MNHEY and CDR2 SVGEGT. This CDR3 contains 15 residues. CDR3 amino acids: CASSYSTGGTGEAFF. The CDR3 bases are TGTGCCAGCAGTTACTCAACAGGGGGGACGGGTGAAGCTTTCTTT.

The rearrangement joins TRBV20-1 to TRBJ1-4, with D perhaps matching TRBD1 (5 bases). V was cut by 1 base and J by 0 bases, with 9 bases left in between. In germline, CDR1 is DFQATT, CDR2 SNEGSKA (reference sequence). The CDR3 has 15 residues. The CDR3 DNA is TGCAGTGCTAGAGGGGGCACTGCAACTAATGAAAAACTGTTTTTT. Its protein is CSARGGTATNEKLFF.

In its sample, this clonotype was seen many times. The rearrangement joins TRBV6-1 to TRBJ1-3; D call uncertain. CDR1 is MNHNS, CDR2 SASEGT, per germline. V lost 5 bases and J lost 4, with 12 bases in between. The CDR3 has 14 amino acids. The CDR3 reads CASSPPGSGNTIYF. In DNA form, the CDR3 reads TGTGCCAGCAGTCCCCCCGGATCGGGAAACACCATATATTTT.

Ten or more counts support this clonotype. This chain uses TRBV7-6 with TRBJ1-2, with D possibly being TRBD1 (6 bases). The CDR3 is 15 amino acids. Germline V lookup: CDR1 SGHVS, CDR2 FNYEAQ. V gave up 3 bases and J gave up 2 bases, with 13 bases separating them. CDR3 amino acids: CASSLGTTGNYGYTF. CDR3 nucleotide sequence: TGTGCCAGCAGCTTGGGGACGACAGGAAACTATGGCTACACCTTC.

This chain links TRBV10-3 with TRBJ2-3, with 8 positions matching TRBD2. CDR1 and CDR2 from the germline V gene are ENHRY and SYGVKD. V gave up 4 bases and J gave up 4 bases; unmatched junction bases: 4. The CDR3 has 14 amino acids. The CDR3 nucleotides read TGTGCCATCAGTGTGAATAGCGGGGCAGATACGCAGTATTTT. It yields the protein CAISVNSGADTQYF.

The J gene is TRBJ1-3, the V gene TRBV7-9; maybe TRBD1 (5 bases). The germline V gene has CDR1 SEHNR and CDR2 FQNEAQ (reference sequence). The CDR3 spans 15 residues. Trimming removed 6 bases at V and 2 bases at J, with 14 bases between. The CDR3 spells CASSLTDSPGNTIYF. The CDR3, as DNA: TGTGCCAGCAGTCTTACCGACAGTCCTGGAAACACCATATATTTT.

There are a few counts of this clonotype. This chain connects TRBV15 to TRBJ2-7, with D unclear. V was clipped by 1 base and J by 1 base, with 20 bases between them. Germline-derived CDR1 and CDR2 are LNHNV and YYDKDF (reference sequence). This CDR3 spans 18 amino acids. The CDR3 bases are TGTGCCACCAGCAGAGGGTACGGCAAGGACGCCGGTTCCTACGAGCAGTACTTC. Amino acids: CATSRGYGKDAGSYEQYF.

This chain uses TRBV4-1 with TRBJ1-5; D gene unclear. The CDR3 runs to 13 residues. Germline CDR1 and CDR2: MGHRA and YSYEKL. With 4 bases removed from V and 6 bases from J, the gap between germline ends came to 10 bases. DNA for the CDR3: TGCGCCAGCAGCCCAGACTTCGTTCAGCCCCAGCATTTT. Translated, it gives CASSPDFVQPQHF.

In this sample, this clonotype turned up a few times. The chain links TRBV4-1 to TRBJ1-2; 7 bases map to TRBD1. V gave up 0 bases and J gave up 4 bases; unmatched junction bases: 2. This CDR3 is 14 amino acids long. CDR1 and CDR2 (germline): MGHRA, YSYEKL. CDR3 sequence: CASSQEDRVYGYTF. The CDR3 DNA sequence: TGCGCCAGCAGCCAAGAAGACAGGGTCTATGGCTACACCTTC.

This clonotype came up a few times. This chain uses TRBV7-3 with TRBJ1-6, with D perhaps matching TRBD1 (5 bases). CDR1 and CDR2 from the germline V gene are SGHTA and FQGTGA. This CDR3 contains 14 residues. V lost 5 bases to trimming and J lost 9 bases, with 14 bases between them. CDR3 in amino acids: CASSPTGPGSPLHF. CDR3 in DNA: TGTGCCAGCAGCCCCACAGGACCGGGTTCACCCCTCCACTTT.

This chain uses TRBV7-2 with TRBJ2-7; D is perhaps TRBD1 or TRBD2 (5 bases each). V shed 5 bases and J shed 7 bases, with 18 bases lying between them. The CDR3 extends over 14 amino acids. Germline V gene data show CDR1 as SGHTA and CDR2 as FQGNSA. CDR3: CASSQANRRFEQYF. The CDR3 nucleotides read TGTGCCAGCAGCCAAGCAAACAGGAGGTTTGAGCAGTACTTC.

The V gene is TRBV12-3 or TRBV12-4, the J gene TRBJ2-6, with 7 bases identical to TRBD1. V trimming: 5 bases; J trimming: 1 base; junction bases outside the gene matches: 11. The CDR3 has 18 residues. CDR3 sequence (DNA): TGTGCCAGCAGTGACACAGGGGCCCCATCGTCTGGGGCCAACGTCCTGACTTTC. This codes for CASSDTGAPSSGANVLTF.

This clonotype was found a few times. The V gene is TRBV4-1, the J gene TRBJ2-5, with 10 positions matching TRBD2. CDR1 and CDR2 from the germline V gene are MGHRA and YSYEKL. Trimming cost V 5 bases and J 2 bases; bases outside gene matches: 11. The CDR3 consists of 17 residues. CDR3 coding DNA: TGCGCCAGCAGCTCCCCCGCGAAGCGGGGGGGACAAGAGACCCAGTACTTC. The encoded protein is CASSSPAKRGGQETQYF.

The V and J genes are TRBV7-3 and TRBJ2-1; possibly TRBD2 for D (6 bases). The V end lost 0 bases, the J end lost 0 bases, and 15 bases lay between the germline ends. CDR1 is SGHTA, CDR2 FQGTGA, per germline. The CDR3 loop spans 18 amino acids. CDR3 amino acids: CASSLTPSGSGSYNEQFF. In DNA form, the CDR3 reads TGTGCCAGCAGCTTAACCCCCTCCGGGAGCGGCTCCTACAATGAGCAGTTCTTC.

This clonotype was recorded at least ten times. The chain couples TRBV12-3 or TRBV12-4 to TRBJ1-1; no clear D. Trimming took off 3 bases at V and 0 bases at J, with 5 bases between the two ends. The CDR3 totals 13 residues. This chain's CDR3 is CASSFVLNTEAFF. The CDR3 nucleotides read TGTGCCAGCAGTTTTGTCCTGAACACTGAAGCTTTCTTT.

This clonotype was seen a few times. The V call is TRBV5-4, the J call TRBJ2-3; D tentatively reads TRBD1 or TRBD2 (5 bases each). Between the trimmed V and J ends, which lost 6 bases and 2 bases, there was a span of 13 bases. CDR3 size: 14 residues. The germline V gene encodes CDR1 SGHNT and CDR2 YYREEE (reference sequence). DNA of the CDR3: TGTGCCAGCACCCCAGGGAGAGACACAGATACGCAGTATTTT. Translating it yields CASTPGRDTDTQYF.

This clonotype has a count of ten or more. This rearrangement joins TRBV12-3 or TRBV12-4 to TRBJ1-5; D unresolved. V lost 6 bases to trimming and J lost 6 bases, with 9 bases between them. CDR3 length equals 12 residues. The CDR3 DNA is TGTGCCAGCAGGCTCGGGGTTCAGCCCCAGCATTTT. Its translation is CASRLGVQPQHF.

This clonotype was picked up many times. The chain has TRBV20-1 and TRBJ2-7; TRBD1 matches at 7 bases. This CDR3 region has 11 residues. The germline V gene has CDR1 DFQATT and CDR2 SNEGSKA (reference sequence). Trimming cost V 4 bases and J 4 bases; bases outside gene matches: 1. The CDR3 DNA reads as TGCAGTGCTATACAGGGGTACGAGCAGTACTTC. The encoded protein is CSAIQGYEQYF.